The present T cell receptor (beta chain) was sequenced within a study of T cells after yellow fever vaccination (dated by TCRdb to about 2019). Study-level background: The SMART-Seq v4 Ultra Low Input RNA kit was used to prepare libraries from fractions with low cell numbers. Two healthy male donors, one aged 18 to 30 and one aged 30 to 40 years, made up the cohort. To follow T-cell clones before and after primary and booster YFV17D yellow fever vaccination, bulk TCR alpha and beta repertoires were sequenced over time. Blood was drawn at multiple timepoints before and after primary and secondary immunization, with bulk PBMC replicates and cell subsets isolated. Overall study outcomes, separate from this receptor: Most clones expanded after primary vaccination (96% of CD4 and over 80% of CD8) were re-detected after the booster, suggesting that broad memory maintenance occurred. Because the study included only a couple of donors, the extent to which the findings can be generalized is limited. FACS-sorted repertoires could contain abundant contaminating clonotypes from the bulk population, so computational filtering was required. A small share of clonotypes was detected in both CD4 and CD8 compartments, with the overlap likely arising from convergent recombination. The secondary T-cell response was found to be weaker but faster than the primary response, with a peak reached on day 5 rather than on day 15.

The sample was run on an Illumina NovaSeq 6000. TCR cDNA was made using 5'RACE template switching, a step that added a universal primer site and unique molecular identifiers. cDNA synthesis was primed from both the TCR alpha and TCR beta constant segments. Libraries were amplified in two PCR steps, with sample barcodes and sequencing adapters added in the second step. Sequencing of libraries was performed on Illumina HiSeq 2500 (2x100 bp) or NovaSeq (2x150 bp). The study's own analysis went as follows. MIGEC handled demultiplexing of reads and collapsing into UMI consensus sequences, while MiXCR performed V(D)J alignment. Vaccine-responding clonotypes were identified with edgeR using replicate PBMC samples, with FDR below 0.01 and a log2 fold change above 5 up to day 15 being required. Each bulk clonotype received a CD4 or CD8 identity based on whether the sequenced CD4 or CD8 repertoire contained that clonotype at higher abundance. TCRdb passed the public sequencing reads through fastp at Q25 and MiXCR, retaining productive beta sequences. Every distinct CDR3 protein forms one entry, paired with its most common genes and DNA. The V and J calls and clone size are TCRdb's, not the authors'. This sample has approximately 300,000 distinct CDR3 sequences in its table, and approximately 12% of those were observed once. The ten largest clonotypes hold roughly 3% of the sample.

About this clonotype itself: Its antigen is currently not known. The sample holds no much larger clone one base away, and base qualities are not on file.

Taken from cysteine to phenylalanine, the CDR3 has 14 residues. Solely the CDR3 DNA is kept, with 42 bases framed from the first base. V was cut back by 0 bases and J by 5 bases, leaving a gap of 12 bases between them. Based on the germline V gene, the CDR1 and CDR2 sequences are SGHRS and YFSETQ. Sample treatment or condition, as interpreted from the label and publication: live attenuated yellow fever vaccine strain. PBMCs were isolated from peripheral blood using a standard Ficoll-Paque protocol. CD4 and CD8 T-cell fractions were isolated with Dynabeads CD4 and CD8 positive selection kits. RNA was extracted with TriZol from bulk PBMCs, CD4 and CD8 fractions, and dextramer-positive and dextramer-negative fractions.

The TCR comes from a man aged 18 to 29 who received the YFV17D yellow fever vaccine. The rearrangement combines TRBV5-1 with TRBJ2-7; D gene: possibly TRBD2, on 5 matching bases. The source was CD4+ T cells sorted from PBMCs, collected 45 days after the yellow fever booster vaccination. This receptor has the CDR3 CASSLGGYLDEQYF. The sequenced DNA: TGCGCCAGCAGCTTGGGAGGGTATCTTGACGAGCAGTACTTC.